This TCR beta chain originates from a study of blood T cell repertoires in COVID-19. The table came from immunoSEQ multiplex PCR; TCRdb's copy has only in-frame clones and leaves some out. The table lists approximately 100,000 clones, 85% of them singletons. Deletions cut 0 bases from V and 4 bases from J, with 7 bases between. Germline CDR1 and CDR2: SGHNT and YENEEA. This CDR3 is 14 amino acids long. The chain links TRBV11-3 to TRBJ1-3, with D hard to call. Sequenced material: peripheral blood. This TCR was sampled from an elderly man with acute or convalescent COVID-19. DNA for the CDR3: TGTGCCAGCAGCTTAGAGGCAGAAGGAAACACCATATATTTT. It encodes CASSLEAEGNTIYF.